A selection of T cell receptor beta chains follows, all from one sample in a study of T-cell reconstitution after alpha-beta-depleted transplantation in children. TCRdb re-called the PCR reads through MiXCR, storing one row per CDR3 protein. The sample shows some 240,000 distinct CDR3 sequences, approximately 12% of them seen only once. Specimen: PBMCs from the stem cell graft donor, collected from the stem cell graft. These receptor sequences come from a human donor who donated a stem cell graft to a child with acute lymphoblastic leukemia. CDR3s leave out the opening cysteine and the closing phenylalanine or tryptophan. Size values are once, few and many counts, or a class for expanded clones, and some rows have none.

9 | many | TRBJ2-5 | TRBV20-1 | SAPFEETQY
11 | . | TRBJ2-3 | TRBV30 | AWSGARTDTQY
12 | . | TRBJ2-5 | TRBV4-3 | ASSQGYRTSTQY
12 | many | TRBJ2-3 | TRBV29-1 | SVATGGRGDTQY
12 | many | TRBJ1-2 | TRBV7-2 | ASSWGPGDYGYT
13 | . | TRBJ2-7 | TRBV28 | ASSSGGQVRNEQY
10 | many | TRBJ2-7 | TRBV6-5 | ASSSAGDGQY
10 | many | TRBJ1-5 | TRBV20-1 | SAGRGNQPQH
11 | . | TRBJ2-7 | TRBV20-1 | SATSKYGDEQY
13 | many | TRBJ1-5 | TRBV28 | ASSSRDRGNQPQH
11 | many | TRBJ2-7 | TRBV10-2 | ASSVVLGYEQY
12 | many | TRBJ2-7 | TRBV28 | ASSLSDWTSEQY
14 | many | TRBJ2-7 | TRBV29-1 | SVEWGLAGGRYEQY
10 | many | TRBJ2-5 | TRBV20-1 | SRTGAQETQY
12 | many | TRBJ2-1 | TRBV12-3/TRBV12-4 | ASSSGARDYEQF
12 | . | TRBJ1-1 | TRBV5-1 | ASSLGRSNTEAF
13 | once | TRBJ2-1 | TRBV20-1 | SATLSGSPYNEQF
15 | . | TRBJ1-2 | TRBV14 | ASSQVAPGVTNYGYT
16 | many | TRBJ2-2 | TRBV5-1 | ASSLGGRLLANTGELF
10 | many | TRBJ1-4 | TRBV14 | ASSRDTQKLF
10 | many | TRBJ1-5 | TRBV12-3/TRBV12-4 | ASRGGDQPQH
12 | many | TRBJ1-1 | TRBV6-5 | ASSYILQGTEAF
14 | many | TRBJ2-5 | TRBV3-1 | ASSQDSSGGAETQY
14 | many | TRBJ2-4 | TRBV20-1 | SAEGPDRESKNIQY
13 | many | TRBJ2-1 | TRBV9 | ASSVWDGINSEQF
10 | . | TRBJ1-1 | TRBV30 | AWWKRESEAF
14 | many | TRBJ2-3 | TRBV5-1 | ASSTSSGGATDTQY
11 | few | TRBJ2-3 | TRBV5-5 | ASSLSDADTQY
13 | . | TRBJ1-5 | TRBV7-9 | ASSKGGAGNQPQH
14 | many | TRBJ2-7 | TRBV7-2 | ASSFSPGPSQGEQY
13 | many | TRBJ1-1 | TRBV28 | ASSPSWGSDTEAF
14 | many | TRBJ2-3 | TRBV24-1 | ATSDPRDLRTDTQY
12 | . | TRBJ2-3 | TRBV5-6 | ASRPYSGPDTQY
14 | few | TRBJ2-3 | TRBV20-1 | SARRRAGGSTDTQY
13 | many | TRBJ1-1 | TRBV5-6 | ASSWDRTVYTEAF
14 | . | TRBJ1-1 | TRBV5-4 | ASSRIAGQGATEAF